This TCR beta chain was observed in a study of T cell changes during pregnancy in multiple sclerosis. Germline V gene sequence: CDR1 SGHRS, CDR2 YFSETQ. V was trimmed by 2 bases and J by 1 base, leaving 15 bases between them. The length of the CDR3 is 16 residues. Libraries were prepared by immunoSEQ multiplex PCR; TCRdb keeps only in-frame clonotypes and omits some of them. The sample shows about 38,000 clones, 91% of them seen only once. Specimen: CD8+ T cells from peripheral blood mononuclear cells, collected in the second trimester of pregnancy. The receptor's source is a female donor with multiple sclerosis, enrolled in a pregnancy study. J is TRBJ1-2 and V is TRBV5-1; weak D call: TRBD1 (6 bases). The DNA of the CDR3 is TGCGCCAGCAGCTTCCCCGGACAGATAATTAACTATGGCTACACCTTC. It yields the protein CASSFPGQIINYGYTF.